The 21 T cell receptor beta chains below were found in one sample sequenced in a study of CD8 T cells in Susac syndrome. With random hexamers, reverse transcription was performed on roughly 0.45 to 1 ug of RNA. TCRdb re-analysed the immunoSEQ multiplex PCR reads in MiXCR, keeping a single row per CDR3 protein. The repertoire includes about 280,000 distinct CDR3 sequences, roughly 85% of them detected once, and over 0.09% sits in the top ten. Material for sequencing was CD8+ T cells from PBMCs. These receptor sequences come from a human donor with multiple sclerosis.

J is TRBJ2-3 and V is TRBV28; TRBD1 matches at 8 bases. CDR3 size: 14 residues. V was clipped by 6 bases and J by 3 bases; unmatched bases: 5. The germline gives CDR1 MDHEN, CDR2 SYDVKM. This CDR3 is CASSHDRGTDTQYF. In DNA form, the CDR3 reads TGTGCCAGCAGCCACGACAGGGGAACAGATACGCAGTATTTT.

The J gene is TRBJ2-5, the V gene TRBV29-1, with D hard to call. This CDR3 has 12 residues. Germline CDR1 and CDR2: SQVTM and ANQGSEA. V was pared by 1 base and J by 0 bases, with 3 bases between. This CDR3 reads CSVEGDQETQYF. The CDR3 DNA reads TGCAGCGTTGAAGGAGACCAAGAGACCCAGTACTTC.

This chain links TRBV5-4 with TRBJ1-6; 8 bases line up with TRBD1. Trimming removed 0 bases from V and 6 bases from J; junction bases left unmatched: 2. CDR1 and CDR2 from the germline V gene are SGHNT and YYREEE (reference sequence). CDR3 length: 15 residues. The CDR3 DNA reads as TGTGCCAGCAGCTTGGGGACAGGGTCTAATTCACCCCTCCACTTT. Protein: CASSLGTGSNSPLHF. Using reference TRBV5-4 and TRBJ1-6 for the parts outside the CDR3, the full variable domain is ETGVTQSPTHLIKTRGQQVTLRCSSQSGHNTVSWYQQALGQGPQFIFQYYREEENGRGNFPPRFSGLQFPNYSSELNVNALELDDSALYLCASSLGTGSNSPLHFGNGTRLTVT.

This chain uses TRBV29-1 with TRBJ2-7, with D perhaps TRBD2 (7 bases). CDR1 is SQVTM, CDR2 ANQGSEA, per germline. V gave up 0 bases and J gave up 0 bases, with 18 bases separating them. The CDR3 is 17 residues long. The CDR3 is CSVEEPRGGADSYEQYF. In DNA, the CDR3 is TGCAGCGTTGAAGAACCTAGAGGGGGGGCCGACTCCTACGAGCAGTACTTC.

The chain is built from TRBV28 and TRBJ2-2, with TRBD2 identical over 7 bases. The junction had 8 bases not matched to a gene; V was cut back by 3 bases and J by 4 bases. The CDR3 runs to 16 residues. Germline CDR1 MDHEN, CDR2 SYDVKM. The CDR3 reads CASSFPTSVPTGELFF. The CDR3 region has the DNA TGTGCCAGCAGTTTCCCTACTAGCGTCCCCACCGGGGAGCTGTTTTTT.

The chain carries TRBV12-3 or TRBV12-4 and TRBJ1-4; D may be TRBD1 (6 bases). This CDR3 contains 19 residues. With 1 base removed from V and 1 base from J, the gap between germline ends came to 19 bases. The CDR3 sequence: CASSLGWQGLQETNEKLFF. DNA for the CDR3: TGTGCCAGCAGTTTAGGATGGCAGGGGCTCCAAGAAACTAATGAAAAACTGTTTTTT.

This chain connects TRBV28 to TRBJ2-7; D is undetermined. CDR1 is MDHEN, CDR2 SYDVKM, per germline. V was shortened by 2 bases and J by 6 bases, with 11 bases between the two germline ends. CDR3 length: 13 residues. The CDR3 reads CASSLRGTLEQYF. CDR3 bases: TGTGCCAGCAGTTTAAGAGGAACCCTCGAGCAGTACTTC.

This sequence joins TRBV9 and TRBJ2-7; 12 bases match TRBD2. This CDR3 is built from 15 residues. Germline lookup yields CDR1 SGDLS and CDR2 YYNGEE. The ends lost 3 bases at V and 5 bases at J; junction bases unmatched: 6. DNA of the CDR3: TGTGCCAGCAGCGGACTAGCGGGAGCGCCAGACGAGCAGTACTTC. It is translated as CASSGLAGAPDEQYF.

The chain combines TRBV3-1 with TRBJ1-5; TRBD1 is a possible D gene (5 bases). This CDR3 comprises 18 residues. V lost 2 bases, J lost 0 bases, and 17 bases lay in between. Germline V gene lookup returns CDR1 LGHDT and CDR2 YNNKEL (reference sequence). The CDR3 bases are TGTGCCAGCAGCCAATATTCCCCCGGGGGATATAGCAATCAGCCCCAGCATTTT. Its protein product is CASSQYSPGGYSNQPQHF.

V gene TRBV6-5 combines with J gene TRBJ2-2; 7 bases are a match to TRBD1. Germline CDR1 and CDR2: MNHEY and SVGAGI. The CDR3 covers 15 residues. Trimming took 2 bases from V and 4 from J; bases not matched to a gene: 4. This CDR3 is CASSYGGQSTGELFF. The DNA for the CDR3 is TGTGCCAGCAGTTACGGGGGACAGAGCACCGGGGAGCTGTTTTTT.

The chain combines TRBV20-1 with TRBJ2-3; tentative D call: TRBD2 (5 bases). Germline CDR1 reads DFQATT; CDR2 reads SNEGSKA (reference sequence). V was pared by 0 bases and J by 2 bases, with 12 bases between. This CDR3 has 15 amino acids. CDR3 in amino acids: CSAREPDSATDTQYF. CDR3 in DNA: TGCAGTGCTAGAGAACCGGACTCCGCCACAGATACGCAGTATTTT.

The chain couples TRBV2 to TRBJ2-7; no clear D. Trimming stripped 7 bases from V and 2 bases from J, with 9 bases between. The CDR3 extends over 12 amino acids. Looked up from germline, CDR1 is SNHLY and CDR2 is FYNNEI. The DNA of the CDR3 is TGTGCCAGCAACGGGCCAACCTACGAGCAGTACTTC. It yields the protein CASNGPTYEQYF.

The V gene is TRBV4-1, the J gene TRBJ1-5, with D possibly TRBD1 on 6 matching bases. Trimming shortened V by 3 bases and J by 8 bases, and 14 bases separated the two germline ends. Germline CDR1 is MGHRA and CDR2 is YSYEKL. The CDR3 has 14 amino acids. The CDR3 sequence is CASSQHRVMKPQHF. The CDR3 DNA reads TGCGCCAGCAGCCAGCACAGGGTTATGAAGCCCCAGCATTTT.

The rearrangement joins TRBV5-1 to TRBJ1-2; 10 bases align to TRBD1. This CDR3 region has 13 residues. V lost 6 bases, J lost 5 bases, and 4 bases stayed unmatched. The V gene's germline CDR1 is SGHRS and CDR2 YFSETQ. The CDR3 loop is CASKQDRGYGYTF. The CDR3 nucleotides read TGCGCCAGCAAGCAGGACAGGGGGTATGGCTACACCTTC.

The J gene is TRBJ1-5, the V gene TRBV28; unclear D gene. Germline V gives CDR1 MDHEN, CDR2 SYDVKM. This CDR3 has 14 residues. V gave up 7 bases and J gave up 0 bases, with 10 bases separating them. CDR3 sequence reads: CASKGGYSNQPQHF. Written as DNA, the CDR3 is TGTGCCAGCAAGGGCGGATATAGCAATCAGCCCCAGCATTTT.

The chain couples TRBV19 to TRBJ1-5; D is ambiguous. Germline V gene lookup returns CDR1 LNHDA and CDR2 SQIVND (reference sequence). This CDR3 region has 15 residues. V lost 3 bases and J lost 2, with 11 bases in between. CDR3 region: CASSMTDVGNQPQHF. CDR3 bases: TGTGCCAGTAGTATGACGGATGTAGGCAATCAGCCCCAGCATTTT.

V and J are TRBV5-1 and TRBJ2-6; 7 nucleotides agree with TRBD1. V lost 4 bases, J lost 0 bases, and 7 bases stayed unmatched. This CDR3 has 17 amino acids. CDR1 is SGHRS, CDR2 YFSETQ, per germline. The CDR3 here is CASSPGQVYSGANVLTF. The CDR3 DNA reads as TGCGCCAGCAGCCCCGGACAGGTCTACTCTGGGGCCAACGTCCTGACTTTC.

This clonotype occurred a few times. The chain employs TRBV7-8 and TRBJ2-3, with 7 bases lining up with TRBD2. V lost 1 base, J lost 1 base, and 14 bases stayed unmatched. Germline V CDR1 and CDR2: SGHVS, FQNEAQ. This CDR3 contains 19 residues. CDR3 sequence: CASSLEEGRGGEGTDTQYF. The CDR3 nucleotides are TGTGCCAGCAGCTTAGAAGAAGGGAGGGGAGGGGAGGGCACAGATACGCAGTATTTT. The variable domain in full, completed from reference TRBV7-8 and TRBJ2-3, reads GAGVSQSPRYKVAKRGQDVALRCDPISGHVSLFWYQQALGQGPEFLTYFQNEAQLDKSGLPSDRFFAERPEGSVSTLKIQRTQQEDSAVYLCASSLEEGRGGEGTDTQYFGPGTRLTVL.

The J gene is TRBJ2-7, the V gene TRBV7-6, with 11 bases identical to TRBD2. The CDR3 totals 14 residues. CDR1 is SGHVS, CDR2 FNYEAQ, per germline. J gave up 4 bases and V 5 bases, and 4 bases lay outside the gene matches. This CDR3 reads CASSPRLAGYEQYF. DNA for the CDR3: TGTGCCAGCAGCCCAAGACTAGCGGGATACGAGCAGTACTTC.

The chain couples TRBV12-5 to TRBJ2-4; 7 bases line up with TRBD1. V was pared by 4 bases and J by 8 bases, with 11 bases of the junction left unmatched. Germline CDR1 LGHNT, CDR2 FRNRAP. This CDR3 contains 15 residues. In DNA form, the CDR3 reads TGTGCTAGTGGTTCCGACAGGGCGCCGGGGCACATTCAGTACTTC. This gives the protein CASGSDRAPGHIQYF.

The J gene is TRBJ2-2, the V gene TRBV7-3; D is possibly TRBD1 or TRBD2 (5 bases each). CDR1 is SGHTA, CDR2 FQGTGA, per germline. Trimming took 4 bases from V and 1 from J, leaving 16 bases between them. The CDR3 loop spans 17 amino acids. The CDR3, as DNA: TGTGCCAGCAGCTCTAATCCGGGACCCCTGAACACCGGGGAGCTGTTTTTT. It translates to CASSSNPGPLNTGELFF.